This entry describes one T cell receptor beta chain. The data were obtained in a study of radiation and T cells in renal cell carcinoma. The junction had 4 bases not matched to a gene; V was cut back by 5 bases and J by 3 bases. The CDR3 length is 14 residues. CDR1 SGHTA and CDR2 FQGTGA come from the germline V gene. Generated by immunoSEQ multiplex PCR, the TCRdb table keeps only in-frame clones and is missing some. The sample yields around 77,000 clones, approximately 87% seen once. The sample's time point: blood 4 weeks post-SBRT, at nephrectomy. Specified treatment: 15 Gy SBRT to primary tumor, nephrectomy 4 weeks later.

The chain carries TRBV7-3 and TRBJ1-1; 9 bases are a match to TRBD1. The sequences come from blood, collected from a patient whose treatment included radiotherapy and nephrectomy. The source of this sequence is a woman in her sixties with renal cell carcinoma. CDR3 DNA: TGTGCCAGCAGCCTTGGGACAGGGTACACTGAAGCTTTCTTT. Protein product: CASSLGTGYTEAFF.